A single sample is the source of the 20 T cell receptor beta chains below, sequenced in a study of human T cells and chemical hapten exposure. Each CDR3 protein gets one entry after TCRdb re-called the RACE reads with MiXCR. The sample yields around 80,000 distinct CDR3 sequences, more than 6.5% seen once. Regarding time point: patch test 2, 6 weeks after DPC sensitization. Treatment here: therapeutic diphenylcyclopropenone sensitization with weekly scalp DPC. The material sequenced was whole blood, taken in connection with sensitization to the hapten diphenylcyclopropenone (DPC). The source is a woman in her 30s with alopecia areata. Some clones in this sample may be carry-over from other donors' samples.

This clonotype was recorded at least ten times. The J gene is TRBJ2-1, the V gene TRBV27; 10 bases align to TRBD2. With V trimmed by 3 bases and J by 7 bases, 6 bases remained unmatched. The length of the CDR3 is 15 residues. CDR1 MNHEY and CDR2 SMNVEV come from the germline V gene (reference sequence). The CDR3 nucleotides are TGTGCCAGCAGTTTCCAGCGGGGGGGCCGTAATGAGCAGTTCTTC. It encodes CASSFQRGGRNEQFF.

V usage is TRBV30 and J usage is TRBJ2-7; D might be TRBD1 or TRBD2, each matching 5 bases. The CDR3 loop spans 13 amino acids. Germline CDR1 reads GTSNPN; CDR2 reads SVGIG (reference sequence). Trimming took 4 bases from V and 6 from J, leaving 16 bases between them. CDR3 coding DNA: TGTGCCTGGACAGCGGCAGGACATCCCGAGCAGTACTTC. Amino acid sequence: CAWTAAGHPEQYF. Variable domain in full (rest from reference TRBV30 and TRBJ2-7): SQTIHQWPATLVQPVGSPLSLECTVEGTSNPNLYWYRQAAGRGLQLLFYSVGIGQISSEVPQNLSASRPQDRQFILSSKKLLLSDSGFYLCAWTAAGHPEQYFGPGTRLTVT.

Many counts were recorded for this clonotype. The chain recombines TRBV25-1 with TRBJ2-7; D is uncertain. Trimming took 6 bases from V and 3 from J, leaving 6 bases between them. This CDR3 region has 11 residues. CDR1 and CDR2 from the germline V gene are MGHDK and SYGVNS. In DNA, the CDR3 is TGTGCCAGCAGGACCAGCTACGAGCAGTACTTC. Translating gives CASRTSYEQYF.

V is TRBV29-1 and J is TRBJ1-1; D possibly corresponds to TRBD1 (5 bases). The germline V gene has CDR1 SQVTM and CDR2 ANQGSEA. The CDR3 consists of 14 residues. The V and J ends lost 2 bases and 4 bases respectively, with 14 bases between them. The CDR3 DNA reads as TGCAGCGTTGAATTAGGGACGGCAGCCACTGAAGCTTTCTTT. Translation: CSVELGTAATEAFF.

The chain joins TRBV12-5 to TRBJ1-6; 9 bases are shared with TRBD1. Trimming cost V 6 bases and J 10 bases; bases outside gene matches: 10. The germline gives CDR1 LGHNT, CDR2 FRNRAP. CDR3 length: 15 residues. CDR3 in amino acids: CASGGPGQGVSPLHF. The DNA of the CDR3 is TGTGCTAGTGGGGGCCCGGGACAGGGTGTCTCACCCCTCCACTTT.

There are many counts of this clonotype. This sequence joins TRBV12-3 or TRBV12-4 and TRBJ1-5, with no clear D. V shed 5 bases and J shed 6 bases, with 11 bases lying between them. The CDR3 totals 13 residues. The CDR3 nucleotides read TGTGCCAGCAGTGTGGATGCAATTCAGCCCCAGCATTTT. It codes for CASSVDAIQPQHF.

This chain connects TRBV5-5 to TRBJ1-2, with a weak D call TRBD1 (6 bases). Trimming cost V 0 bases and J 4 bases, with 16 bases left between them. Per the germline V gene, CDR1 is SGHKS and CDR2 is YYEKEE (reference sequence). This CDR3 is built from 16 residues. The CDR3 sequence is CASSLAITGRSYGYTF. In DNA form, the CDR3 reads TGTGCCAGCAGCTTGGCGATAACAGGGCGCTCCTATGGCTACACCTTC.

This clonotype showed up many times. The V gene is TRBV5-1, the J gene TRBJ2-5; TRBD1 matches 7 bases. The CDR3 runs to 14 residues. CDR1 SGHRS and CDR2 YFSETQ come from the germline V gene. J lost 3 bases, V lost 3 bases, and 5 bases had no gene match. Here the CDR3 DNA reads TGCGCCAGCAGCTCCGGGACAGCTAAAGAGACCCAGTACTTC. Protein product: CASSSGTAKETQYF.

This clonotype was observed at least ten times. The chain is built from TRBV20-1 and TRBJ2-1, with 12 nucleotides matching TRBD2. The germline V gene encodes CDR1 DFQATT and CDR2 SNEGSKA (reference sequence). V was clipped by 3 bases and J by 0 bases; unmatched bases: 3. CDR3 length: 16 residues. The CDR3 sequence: CSASPTSGSSYNEQFF. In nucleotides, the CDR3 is TGCAGTGCTAGCCCGACTAGCGGGAGCTCCTACAATGAGCAGTTCTTC.

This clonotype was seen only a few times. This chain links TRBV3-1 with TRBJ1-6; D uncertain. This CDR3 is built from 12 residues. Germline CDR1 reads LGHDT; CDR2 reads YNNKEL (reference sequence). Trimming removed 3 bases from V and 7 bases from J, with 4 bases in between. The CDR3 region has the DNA TGTGCCAGCAGCCAGAGGAATTCACCCCTCCACTTT. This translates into CASSQRNSPLHF.

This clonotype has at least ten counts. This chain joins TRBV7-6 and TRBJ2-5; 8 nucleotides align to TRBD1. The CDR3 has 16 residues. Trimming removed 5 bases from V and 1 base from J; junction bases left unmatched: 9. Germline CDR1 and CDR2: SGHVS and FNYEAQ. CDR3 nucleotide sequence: TGTGCCAGCAGCCCAAAGACAGGGGACCTCCAAGAGACCCAGTACTTC. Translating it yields CASSPKTGDLQETQYF. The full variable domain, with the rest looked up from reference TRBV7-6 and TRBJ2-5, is GAGVSQSPRYKVTKRGQDVALRCDPISGHVSLYWYRQALGQGPEFLTYFNYEAQQDKSGLPNDRFSAERPEGSISTLTIQRTEQRDSAMYRCASSPKTGDLQETQYFGPGTRLLVL.

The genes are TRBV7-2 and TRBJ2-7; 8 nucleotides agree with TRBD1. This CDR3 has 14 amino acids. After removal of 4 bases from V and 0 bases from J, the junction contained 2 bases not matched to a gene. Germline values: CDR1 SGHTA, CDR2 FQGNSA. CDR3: CASSSTGGSYEQYF. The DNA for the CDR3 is TGTGCCAGCAGCTCCACAGGGGGCTCCTACGAGCAGTACTTC.

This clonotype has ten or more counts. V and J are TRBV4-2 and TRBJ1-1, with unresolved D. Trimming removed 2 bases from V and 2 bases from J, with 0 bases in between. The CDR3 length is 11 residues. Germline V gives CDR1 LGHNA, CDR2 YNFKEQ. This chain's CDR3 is CASSQNTEAFF. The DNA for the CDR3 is TGTGCCAGCAGCCAAAACACTGAAGCTTTCTTT.

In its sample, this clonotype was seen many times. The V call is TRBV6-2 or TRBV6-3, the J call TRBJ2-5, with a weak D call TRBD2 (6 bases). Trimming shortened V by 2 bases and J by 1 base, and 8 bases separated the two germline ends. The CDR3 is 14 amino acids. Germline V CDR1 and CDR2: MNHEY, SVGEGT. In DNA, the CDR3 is TGTGCCAGCAGTTACGGGGGGAGCCAAGAGACCCAGTACTTC. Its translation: CASSYGGSQETQYF.

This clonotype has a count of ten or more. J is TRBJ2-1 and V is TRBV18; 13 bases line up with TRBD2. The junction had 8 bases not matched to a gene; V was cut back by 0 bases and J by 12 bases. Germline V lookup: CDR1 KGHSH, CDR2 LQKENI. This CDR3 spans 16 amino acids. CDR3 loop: CASSPPTGLAGHSQFF. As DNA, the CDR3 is TGTGCCAGCTCACCACCGACGGGACTAGCGGGGCATTCGCAGTTCTTC.

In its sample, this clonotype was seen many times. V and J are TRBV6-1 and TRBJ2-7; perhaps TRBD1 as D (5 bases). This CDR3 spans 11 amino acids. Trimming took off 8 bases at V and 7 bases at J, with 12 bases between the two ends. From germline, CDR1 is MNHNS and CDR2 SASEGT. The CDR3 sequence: CASPRGGEQYF. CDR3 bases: TGTGCCAGCCCTAGGGGTGGGGAGCAGTACTTC.

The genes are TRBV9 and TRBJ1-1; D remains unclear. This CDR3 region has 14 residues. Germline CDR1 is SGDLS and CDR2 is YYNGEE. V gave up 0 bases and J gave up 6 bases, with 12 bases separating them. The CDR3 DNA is TGTGCCAGCAGCGTAGCTACGGTGACATCTGAAGCTTTCTTT. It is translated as CASSVATVTSEAFF.

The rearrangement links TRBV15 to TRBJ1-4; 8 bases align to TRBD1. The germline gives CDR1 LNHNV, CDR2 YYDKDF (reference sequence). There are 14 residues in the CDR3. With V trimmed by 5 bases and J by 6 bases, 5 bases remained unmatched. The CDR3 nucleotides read TGTGCCACCAGCGCAACAGGGGGGGATGAAAAACTGTTTTTT. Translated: CATSATGGDEKLFF.

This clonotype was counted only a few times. CDR3 in amino acids: CSARARALDEQFF. The CDR3, as DNA: TGCAGTGCTAGGGCGCGAGCGCTGGATGAGCAGTTCTTC. This chain links TRBV20-1 with TRBJ2-1; D is undetermined. The CDR3 loop spans 13 amino acids. Germline assignment: CDR1 DFQATT and CDR2 SNEGSKA (reference sequence). Between the trimmed V and J ends, which lost 3 bases and 8 bases, there was a span of 14 bases.

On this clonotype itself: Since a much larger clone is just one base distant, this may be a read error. Here the CDR3 DNA reads TGCAGTGCTAGTAAGGGCGTCGGCTCAGATACGCAGTATTTT. This translates into CSASKGVGSDTQYF. The V and J genes are TRBV20-1 and TRBJ2-3; D is uncertain. The ends were cut back, 3 bases at V and 4 bases at J, with 14 bases in the middle. Germline CDR1 reads DFQATT; CDR2 reads SNEGSKA (reference sequence). CDR3 length equals 14 residues.